This T cell receptor (beta chain) was identified in a study of OX40 agonist ivuxolimab in advanced cancers. Notes on the study in general: With doses of 0.1 to 3.0 mg/kg, CD4+ and CD8+ blood T cells had undergone clonal expansion by week 6.

Method: immunoSEQ multiplex PCR; TCRdb's copy keeps in-frame clones and lacks some. Of about 60,000 clones in the sample, approximately 86% were seen once. Looked up from germline, CDR1 is KGHSH and CDR2 is LQKENI. The CDR3 is 14 residues long. V was clipped by 4 bases and J by 4 bases, with 12 bases between them. Concerning this clone itself: Its antigen is not known.

The chain is built from TRBV18 and TRBJ2-3, with D perhaps given as TRBD1 or TRBD2 (5 bases each). Here the sequenced sample was CD4+ or CD8+ T cells sorted from blood, taken in a trial of the OX40 agonist ivuxolimab. This TCR derives from an adult with an advanced solid tumor such as melanoma, head and neck, liver or kidney cancer. The CDR3 DNA follows: TGTGCCAGCTCACGAGGGGAGACACCAGATACGCAGTATTTT. Translated: CASSRGETPDTQYF.